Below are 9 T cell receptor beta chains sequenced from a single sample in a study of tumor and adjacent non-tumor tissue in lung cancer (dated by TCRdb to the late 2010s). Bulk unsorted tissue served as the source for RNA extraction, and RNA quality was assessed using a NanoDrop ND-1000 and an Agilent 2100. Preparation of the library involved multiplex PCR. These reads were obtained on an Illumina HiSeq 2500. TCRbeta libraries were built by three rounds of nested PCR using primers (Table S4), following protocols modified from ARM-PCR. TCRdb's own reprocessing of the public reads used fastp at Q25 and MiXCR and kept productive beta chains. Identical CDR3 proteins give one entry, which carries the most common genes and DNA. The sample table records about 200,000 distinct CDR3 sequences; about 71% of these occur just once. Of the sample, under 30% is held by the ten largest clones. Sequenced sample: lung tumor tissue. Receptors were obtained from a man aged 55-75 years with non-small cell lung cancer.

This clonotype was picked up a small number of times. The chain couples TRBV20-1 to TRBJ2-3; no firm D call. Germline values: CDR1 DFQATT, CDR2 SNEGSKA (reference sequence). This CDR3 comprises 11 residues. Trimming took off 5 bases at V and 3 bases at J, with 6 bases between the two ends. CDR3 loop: CSARFTDTQYF. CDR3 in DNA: TGCAGTGCTCGATTTACAGATACGCAGTATTTT.

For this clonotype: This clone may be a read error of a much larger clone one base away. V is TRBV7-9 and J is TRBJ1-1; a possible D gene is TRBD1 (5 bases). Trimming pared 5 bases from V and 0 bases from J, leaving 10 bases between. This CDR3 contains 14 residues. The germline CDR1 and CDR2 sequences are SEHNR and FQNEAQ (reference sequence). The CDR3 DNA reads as TGTGCCAGCAGCCCGGGGACCATGAACACTGAAGCTTTCTTT. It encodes CASSPGTMNTEAFF.

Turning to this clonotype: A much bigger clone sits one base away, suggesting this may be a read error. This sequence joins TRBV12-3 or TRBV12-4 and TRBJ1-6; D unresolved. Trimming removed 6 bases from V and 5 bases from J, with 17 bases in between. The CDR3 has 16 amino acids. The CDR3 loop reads CASRYGMAMNNSPLHF. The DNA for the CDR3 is TGTGCCAGCAGATATGGCATGGCGATGAATAATTCACCCCTCCACTTT.

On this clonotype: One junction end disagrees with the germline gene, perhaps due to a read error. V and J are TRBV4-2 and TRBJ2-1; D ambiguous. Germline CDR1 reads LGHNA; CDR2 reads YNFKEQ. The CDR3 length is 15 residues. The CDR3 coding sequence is TGTGCCAGCAGCCAAGATGCTAAAACCTATAATGAGCATTTCTTC. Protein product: CASSQDAKTYNEHFF.

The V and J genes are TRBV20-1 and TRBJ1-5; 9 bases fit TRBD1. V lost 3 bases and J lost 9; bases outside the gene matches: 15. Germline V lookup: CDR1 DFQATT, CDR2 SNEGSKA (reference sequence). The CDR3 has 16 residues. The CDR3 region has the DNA TGCAGTGCTAGTGGACAGGGGCAATCGGGTTGGGGGCCCCAGCATTTT. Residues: CSASGQGQSGWGPQHF.

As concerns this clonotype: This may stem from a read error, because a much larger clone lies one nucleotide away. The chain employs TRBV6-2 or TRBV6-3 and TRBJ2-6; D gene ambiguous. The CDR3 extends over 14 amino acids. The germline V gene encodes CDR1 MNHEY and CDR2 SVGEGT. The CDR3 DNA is TGTGCCAGCAGTTATAGCATGACCCGGTCCGTCCCGACTTTC. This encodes CASSYSMTRSVPTF.

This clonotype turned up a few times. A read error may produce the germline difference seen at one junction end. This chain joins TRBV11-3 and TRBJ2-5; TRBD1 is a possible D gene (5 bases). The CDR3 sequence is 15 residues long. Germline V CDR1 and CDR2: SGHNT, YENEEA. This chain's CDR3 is CASSSGHGRFETQYF. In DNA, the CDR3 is TGTGCTAGCAGCTCTGGACATGGCAGGTTCGAGACCCAGTACTTC.

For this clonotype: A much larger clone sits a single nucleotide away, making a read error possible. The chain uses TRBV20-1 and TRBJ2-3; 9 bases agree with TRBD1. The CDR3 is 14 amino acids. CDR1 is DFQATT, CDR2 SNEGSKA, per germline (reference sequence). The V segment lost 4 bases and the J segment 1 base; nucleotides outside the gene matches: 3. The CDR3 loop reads CSAKGTGRTDTQYF. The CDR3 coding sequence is TGCAGTGCTAAAGGGACAGGGCGCACAGATACGCAGTATTTT.

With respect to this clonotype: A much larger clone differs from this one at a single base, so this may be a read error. The CDR3 DNA reads TGCGCCAGCGGATCGCAGGATCGTGGCTACACCTTC. As protein: CASGSQDRGYTF. This rearrangement joins TRBV5-1 to TRBJ1-2; D gene unclear. V lost 7 bases and J 7 bases, leaving 14 bases between the germline ends. The CDR3 sequence is 12 residues long. Germline V lookup: CDR1 SGHRS, CDR2 YFSETQ. Using reference TRBV5-1 and TRBJ1-2 for the parts outside the CDR3, the full variable domain is KAGVTQTPRYLIKTRGQQVTLSCSPISGHRSVSWYQQTPGQGLQFLFEYFSETQRNKGNFPGRFSGRQFSNSRSEMNVSTLELGDSALYLCASGSQDRGYTFGSGTRLTVV.